This TCR beta chain appears in the sequencing data of a study of regulatory T cells in long-lasting Graves disease. Study as a whole: The antithyroid drugs taken by newly diagnosed Graves' patients had been used for under 3 months.

Time point reported: newly diagnosed GD, antithyroid drugs for less than 3 months. Extracted PBMC RNA gave rise to the TCR library. General study results and limits: Newly diagnosed patients shared approximately 1,000 public clonotypes; persistent patients shared a few thousand.

Combining iRepertoire HTBI primers with Arm-PCR of CDR3 regions, the authors built TCR beta libraries. TCRdb re-analysed the multiplex PCR reads in MiXCR, keeping a single row per CDR3 protein. This table has roughly 410,000 distinct CDR3 sequences, around 16% appearing once. Turning to this clonotype: Its antigen is unknown. Mismatch with germline at one junction end may stem from a read error.

The CDR3 is 15 residues long. Looked up from germline, CDR1 is LNHDA and CDR2 is SQIVND (reference sequence). These records were also assigned to another study, of T cells in Graves' hyperthyroidism and ophthalmopathy. This second study says: The TCR CDR3 was amplified in a first-round RT-PCR using the HTBI primer set. Most thyroid-expanded clonotypes above 0.001 were also found in blood.

The sample was peripheral blood mononuclear cells (PBMCs), taken at new diagnosis, from a patient treated with antithyroid drugs. This clonotype was obtained from a woman in her thirties or forties with Graves disease. This chain joins TRBV19 and TRBJ1-5; D is uncertain. CDR3 nucleotide sequence: TGCGCCACCAGCCGGACTGCCTATAGCAATCAGCCCCAGCATTTT. Translation gives CATSRTAYSNQPQHF.